The next 6 T cell receptor beta chains were all read from a single sample in a study of T cell responses to AZD1222 COVID-19 vaccine. Method: immunoSEQ multiplex PCR; TCRdb's copy keeps in-frame clones and lacks some. The sample has about 130,000 clones; around 90% are singletons. The specimen was peripheral blood, collected on day 0 of AZD1222 vaccination. The receptors were sampled from an adult in good health.

CDR3 amino acids: CATSDSGTGSMNEQFF. The CDR3, as DNA: TGTGCCACCAGTGACTCCGGGACAGGGTCTATGAATGAGCAGTTCTTC. V is TRBV24-1 and J is TRBJ2-1, with 9 bases matching TRBD1. The V and J ends lost 4 bases and 7 bases, in that order; junction bases with no gene match: 10. CDR1 and CDR2 (germline): KGHDR, SFDVKD. This CDR3 is 16 amino acids long.

Only one count was recorded for this clone. The V and J genes are TRBV5-4 and TRBJ2-5; 13 bases fit TRBD2. The germline V gene has CDR1 SGHNT and CDR2 YYREEE (reference sequence). CDR3 length: 16 amino acids. V lost 5 bases and J lost 1; bases outside the gene matches: 5. The CDR3 nucleotides are TGTGCCAGCAGGCTTGGGACTAGCGGGGCCCAAGAGACCCAGTACTTC. Translated: CASRLGTSGAQETQYF. The complete variable domain, with remaining parts taken from reference TRBV5-4 and TRBJ2-5, reads ETGVTQSPTHLIKTRGQQVTLRCSSQSGHNTVSWYQQALGQGPQFIFQYYREEENGRGNFPPRFSGLQFPNYSSELNVNALELDDSALYLCASRLGTSGAQETQYFGPGTRLLVL.

The chain has TRBV14 and TRBJ2-1, with D possibly TRBD1 on 5 matching bases. Germline V gene sequence: CDR1 SGHDN, CDR2 FVKESK. The CDR3 runs to 16 residues. Trimming stripped 4 bases from V and 0 bases from J, with 13 bases between. CDR3 region: CASSRPTGSSYNEQFF. CDR3 coding DNA: TGTGCCAGCAGCCGTCCTACAGGTAGCTCCTACAATGAGCAGTTCTTC.

The V call is TRBV7-2, the J call TRBJ2-7, with 9 bases aligning to TRBD1. The CDR3 has 16 amino acids. The ends lost 5 bases at V and 3 bases at J; junction bases unmatched: 11. CDR1 is SGHTA and CDR2 is FQGNSA in the germline V gene. The CDR3 is CASSPRRDRVSYEQYF. CDR3 in DNA: TGTGCCAGCAGCCCCCGGCGGGACAGGGTAAGCTACGAGCAGTACTTC.

The V call is TRBV6-5, the J call TRBJ1-1; 8 bases align to TRBD1. This CDR3 is 15 amino acids long. Germline trimming cut 6 bases from V and 3 bases from J; bases unmatched to any gene: 9. The V gene's germline CDR1 is MNHEY and CDR2 SVGAGI. In DNA, the CDR3 is TGTGCCAGCAGGAAAATGCAGGGGGCGGACACTGAAGCTTTCTTT. It specifies CASRKMQGADTEAFF.

This rearrangement joins TRBV7-9 to TRBJ2-7; 7 nucleotides line up with TRBD1. CDR1 SEHNR and CDR2 FQNEAQ come from the germline V gene (reference sequence). The ends lost 6 bases at V and 1 base at J; junction bases unmatched: 3. This CDR3 is 13 amino acids long. CDR3 loop: CASRPQGSYEQYF. The CDR3 DNA follows: TGTGCCAGCAGACCACAGGGGTCCTACGAGCAGTACTTC.